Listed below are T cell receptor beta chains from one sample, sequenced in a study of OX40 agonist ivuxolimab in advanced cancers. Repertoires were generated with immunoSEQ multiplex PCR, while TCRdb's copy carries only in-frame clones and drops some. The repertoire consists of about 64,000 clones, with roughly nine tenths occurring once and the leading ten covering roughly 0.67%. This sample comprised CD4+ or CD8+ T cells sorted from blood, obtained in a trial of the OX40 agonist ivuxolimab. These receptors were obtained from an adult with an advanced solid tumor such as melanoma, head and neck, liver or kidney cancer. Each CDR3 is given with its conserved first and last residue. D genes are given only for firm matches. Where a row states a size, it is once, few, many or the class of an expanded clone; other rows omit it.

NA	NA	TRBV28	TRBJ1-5	TGTGCCAGCAGTGAAGGTGGGCGGCCGGGTCAGCCCCAGCATTTT	CASSEGGRPGQPQHF
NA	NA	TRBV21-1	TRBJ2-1	TGTGCCAGCAGAATATGTTTGCTACACCATTCTGACAATGAGCAGTTCTTC	CASRICLLHHSDNEQFF
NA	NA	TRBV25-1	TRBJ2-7	TGTGCCAGCACCGGGACCGTAATCTCCTACGAGCAGTACTTC	CASTGTVISYEQYF
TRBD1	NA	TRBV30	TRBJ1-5	TGTGCCTGGAGCCTCCCAGGGGGCAGACAGCCCCAGCATTTT	CAWSLPGGRQPQHF
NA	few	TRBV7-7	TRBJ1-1	TGTGCTAGCAGCCGTAGTCCGAACACTGAAGCTTTCTTT	CASSRSPNTEAFF
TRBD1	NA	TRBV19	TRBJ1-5	TGTGCCAGTAGCAGGGGGCGCATCAGCAATCAGCCCCAGCATTTT	CASSRGRISNQPQHF
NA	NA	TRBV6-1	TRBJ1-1	TGTGCCACCGCACACCCCCCAAAAACCACTGAAGCTTTCTTT	CATAHPPKTTEAFF
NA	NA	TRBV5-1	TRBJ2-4	TGCGCCAGCAGCTCACAGAGTAACATTCAGTACTTC	CASSSQSNIQYF
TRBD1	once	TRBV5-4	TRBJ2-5	TGTGCCAGCAGCTTGGTGAACAGGGGCGAAGAGACCCAGTACTTC	CASSLVNRGEETQYF
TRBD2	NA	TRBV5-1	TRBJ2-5	TGCGCCAGCAGCTTGGCTCTAGCGGGAGGGGTACAAGAGACCCAGTACTTC	CASSLALAGGVQETQYF
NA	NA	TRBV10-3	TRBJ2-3	TGTGCCATCGCCCCGGCGGGCGGCGGGCCAGATACGCAGTATTTT	CAIAPAGGGPDTQYF
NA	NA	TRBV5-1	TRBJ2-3	TGCGCCAGCAGCTTGGCAGGGGGGTCTGTAGATACGCAGTATTTT	CASSLAGGSVDTQYF
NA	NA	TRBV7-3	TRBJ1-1	TGTGCCAGCAGCCGCGGATTGAACACTGAAGCTTTCTTT	CASSRGLNTEAFF
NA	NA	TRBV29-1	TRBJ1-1	TGCAGCGTTGGTGGTGGGAATCGGGCAAACACTGAAGCTTTCTTT	CSVGGGNRANTEAFF
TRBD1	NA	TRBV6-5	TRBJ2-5	TGTGCCACCATGGGGGCCGGGACAGGGCAAGAGACCCAGTACTTC	CATMGAGTGQETQYF
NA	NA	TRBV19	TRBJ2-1	TGTGCCAGTAGTCCTCCAGGGCATAGGGGCAATGAGCAGTTCTTC	CASSPPGHRGNEQFF
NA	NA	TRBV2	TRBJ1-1	TGTGCCAGCAGTGTCACAGGAATCAACACTGAAGCTTTCTTT	CASSVTGINTEAFF
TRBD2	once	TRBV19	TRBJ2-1	TGTGCCAGTAGTCCTCAGGGACTACTAGCTTACAATGAGCAGTTCTTC	CASSPQGLLAYNEQFF
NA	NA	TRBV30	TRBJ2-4	TGTGCCTGGAGTTCGGCAGGGCTAACCAAAAACATTCAGTACTTC	CAWSSAGLTKNIQYF
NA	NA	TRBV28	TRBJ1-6	TGTGCCAGCAGTTTGGCAGGACAAAATAATTCACCCCTCCACTTT	CASSLAGQNNSPLHF
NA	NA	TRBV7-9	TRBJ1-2	TGTGCCAGCAGCTGGGGCAGGAACTATGGCTACACCTTC	CASSWGRNYGYTF
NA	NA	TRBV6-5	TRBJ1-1	TGTGCCAGCAGTTACTCGGGCAGGCCGGGGACTGAAGCTTTCTTT	CASSYSGRPGTEAFF
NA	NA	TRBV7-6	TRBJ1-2	TGTGCCAGCAGCCCTAGTCGGGGGAGGACAGCATATGGCTACACCTTC	CASSPSRGRTAYGYTF
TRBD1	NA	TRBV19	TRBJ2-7	TGTGCCAGTAGTGCCAGACAGGGCTACGAGCAGTACTTC	CASSARQGYEQYF
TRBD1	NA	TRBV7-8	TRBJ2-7	TGTGCCAGCAGCTTTCAGGGGGCGGACTACGAGCAGTACTTC	CASSFQGADYEQYF
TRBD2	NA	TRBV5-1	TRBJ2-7	TGCGCCAGCCAAAAGGTCGGGAGGTCAAGCGAGCAGTACTTC	CASQKVGRSSEQYF
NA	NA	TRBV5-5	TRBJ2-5	TGTGCCAGCAGCTTACACGGGAGCAGACAAGAGACCCAGTACTTC	CASSLHGSRQETQYF
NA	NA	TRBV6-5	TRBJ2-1	TGTGCCAGCAGTCCGGGGGAGTACAATGAGCAGTTCTTC	CASSPGEYNEQFF
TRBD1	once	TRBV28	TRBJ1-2	TGTGCCAGCATAAGCCTCTCGACAGGGATGGGGGGCTACACCTTC	CASISLSTGMGGYTF
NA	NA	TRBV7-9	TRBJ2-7	TGTGCCAGCAGCTTGGCAGGGGCCTTCTACGAGCAGTACTTC	CASSLAGAFYEQYF
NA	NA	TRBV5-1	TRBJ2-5	TGCGCCAGCAGCTCACCCTGGGGTTTCTCGGGACAAGAGACCCAGTACTTC	CASSSPWGFSGQETQYF